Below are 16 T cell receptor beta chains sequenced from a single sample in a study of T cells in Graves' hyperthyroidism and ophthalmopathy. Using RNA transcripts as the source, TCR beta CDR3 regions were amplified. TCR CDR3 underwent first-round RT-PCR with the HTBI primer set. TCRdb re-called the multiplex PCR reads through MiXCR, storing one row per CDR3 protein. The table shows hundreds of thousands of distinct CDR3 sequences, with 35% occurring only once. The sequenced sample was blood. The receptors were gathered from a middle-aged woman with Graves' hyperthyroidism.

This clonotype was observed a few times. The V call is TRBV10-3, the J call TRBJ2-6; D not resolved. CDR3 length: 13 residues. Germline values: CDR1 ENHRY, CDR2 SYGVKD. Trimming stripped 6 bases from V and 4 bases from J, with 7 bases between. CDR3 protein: CAIRQAGANVLTF. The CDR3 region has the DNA TGTGCCATCAGACAAGCGGGGGCCAACGTCCTGACTTTC.

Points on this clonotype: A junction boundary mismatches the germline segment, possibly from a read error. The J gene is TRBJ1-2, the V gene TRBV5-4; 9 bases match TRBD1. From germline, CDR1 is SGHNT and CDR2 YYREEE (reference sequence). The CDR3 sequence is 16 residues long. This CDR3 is CASSQGQGPPANGYTF. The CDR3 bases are TGCGCCAGCAGCCAAGGACAGGGGCCACCGGCGAATGGCTACACCTTC.

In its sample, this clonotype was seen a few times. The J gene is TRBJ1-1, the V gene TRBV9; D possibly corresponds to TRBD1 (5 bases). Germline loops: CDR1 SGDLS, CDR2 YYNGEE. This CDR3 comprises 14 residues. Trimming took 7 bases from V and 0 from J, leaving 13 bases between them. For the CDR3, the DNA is TGTGCCAGCTCACCAGGGTCCGTGAACACTGAAGCTTTCTTT. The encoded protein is CASSPGSVNTEAFF.

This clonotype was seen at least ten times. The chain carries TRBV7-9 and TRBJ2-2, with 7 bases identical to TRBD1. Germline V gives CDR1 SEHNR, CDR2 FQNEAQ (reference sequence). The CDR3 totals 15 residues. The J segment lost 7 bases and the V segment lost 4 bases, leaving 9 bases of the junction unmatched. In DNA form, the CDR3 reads TGTGCCAGCAGCTCAAACTCACAGGGGATCGGGGAGCTGTTTTTT. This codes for CASSSNSQGIGELFF.

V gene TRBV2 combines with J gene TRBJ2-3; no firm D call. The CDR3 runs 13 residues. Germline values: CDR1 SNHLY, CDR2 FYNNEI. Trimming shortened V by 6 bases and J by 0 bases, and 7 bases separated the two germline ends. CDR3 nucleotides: TGTGCCAGCAGGGGAATAAGCACAGATACGCAGTATTTT. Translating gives CASRGISTDTQYF.

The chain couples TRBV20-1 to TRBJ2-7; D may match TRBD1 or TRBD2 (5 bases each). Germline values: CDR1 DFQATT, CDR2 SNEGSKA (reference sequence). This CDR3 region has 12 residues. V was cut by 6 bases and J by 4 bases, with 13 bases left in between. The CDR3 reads CSAKSGRYEQYF. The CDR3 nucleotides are TGCAGTGCCAAGTCGGGACGATACGAGCAGTACTTC.

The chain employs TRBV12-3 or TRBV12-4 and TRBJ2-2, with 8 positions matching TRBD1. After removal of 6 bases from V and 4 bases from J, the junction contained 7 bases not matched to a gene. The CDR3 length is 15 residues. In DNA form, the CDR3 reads TGTGCCAGCAGACCGCGACAGGGGAGCACCGGGGAGCTGTTTTTT. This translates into CASRPRQGSTGELFF.

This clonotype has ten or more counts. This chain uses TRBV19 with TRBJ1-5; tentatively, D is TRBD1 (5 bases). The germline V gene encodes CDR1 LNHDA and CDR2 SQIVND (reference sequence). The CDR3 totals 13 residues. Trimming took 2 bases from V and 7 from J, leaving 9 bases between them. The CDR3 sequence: CASSIPGPQPQHF. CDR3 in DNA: TGTGCCAGTAGTATACCAGGGCCACAGCCCCAGCATTTT. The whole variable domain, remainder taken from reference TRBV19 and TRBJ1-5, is DGGITQSPKYLFRKEGQNVTLSCEQNLNHDAMYWYRQDPGQGLRLIYYSQIVNDFQKGDIAEGYSVSREKKESFPLTVTSAQKNPTAFYLCASSIPGPQPQHFGDGTRLSIL.

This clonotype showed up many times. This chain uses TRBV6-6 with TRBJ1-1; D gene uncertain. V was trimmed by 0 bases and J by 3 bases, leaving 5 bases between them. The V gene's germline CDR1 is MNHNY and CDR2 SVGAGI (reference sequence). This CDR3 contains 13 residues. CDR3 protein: CASSYSGYTEAFF. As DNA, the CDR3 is TGTGCCAGCAGTTACTCAGGGTACACTGAAGCTTTCTTT.

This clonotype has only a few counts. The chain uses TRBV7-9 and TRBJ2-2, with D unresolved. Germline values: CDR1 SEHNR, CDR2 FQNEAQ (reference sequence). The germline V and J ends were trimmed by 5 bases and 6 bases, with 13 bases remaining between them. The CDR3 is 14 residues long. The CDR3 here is CASSPDLAPGELFF. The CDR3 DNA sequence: TGTGCCAGCAGCCCCGACCTCGCACCCGGGGAGCTGTTTTTT.

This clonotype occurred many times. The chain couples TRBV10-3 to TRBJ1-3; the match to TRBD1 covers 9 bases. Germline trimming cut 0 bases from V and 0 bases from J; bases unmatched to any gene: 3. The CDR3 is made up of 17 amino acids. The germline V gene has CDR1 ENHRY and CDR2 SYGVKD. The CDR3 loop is CAISESTGGLSGNTIYF. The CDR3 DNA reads TGTGCCATCAGTGAGTCGACAGGGGGACTCTCTGGAAACACCATATATTTT.

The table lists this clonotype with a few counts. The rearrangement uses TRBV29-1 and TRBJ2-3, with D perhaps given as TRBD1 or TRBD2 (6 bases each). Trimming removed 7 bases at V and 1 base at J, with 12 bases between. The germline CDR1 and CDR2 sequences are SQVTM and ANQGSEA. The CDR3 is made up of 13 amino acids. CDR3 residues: CSGRGGGTDTQYF. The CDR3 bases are TGCAGCGGCAGGGGAGGTGGCACAGATACGCAGTATTTT.

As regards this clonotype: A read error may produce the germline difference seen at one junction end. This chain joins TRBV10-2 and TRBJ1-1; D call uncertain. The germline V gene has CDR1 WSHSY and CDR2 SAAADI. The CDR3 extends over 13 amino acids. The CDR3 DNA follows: TGTGCCGGCGAAACGTATCGAGGCACTGAAGCTTTCTTT. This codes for CAGETYRGTEAFF.

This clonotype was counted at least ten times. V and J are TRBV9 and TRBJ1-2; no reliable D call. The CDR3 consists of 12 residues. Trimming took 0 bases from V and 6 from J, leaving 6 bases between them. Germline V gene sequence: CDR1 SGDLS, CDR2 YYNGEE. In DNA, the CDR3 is TGTGCCAGCAGCGTAGCCGGGAATGGCTACACCTTC. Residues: CASSVAGNGYTF.

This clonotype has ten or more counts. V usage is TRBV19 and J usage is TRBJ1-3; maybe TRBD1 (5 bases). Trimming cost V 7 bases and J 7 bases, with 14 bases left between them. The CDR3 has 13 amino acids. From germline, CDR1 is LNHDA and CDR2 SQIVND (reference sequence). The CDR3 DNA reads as TGTGCCAGTACCCTGGGACCTCGGAACACCATATATTTT. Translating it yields CASTLGPRNTIYF.

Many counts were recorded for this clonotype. CDR3 sequence reads: CSATRTVQPQHF. CDR3 bases: TGCAGTGCTACGCGGACAGTTCAGCCCCAGCATTTT. The V call is TRBV20-1, the J call TRBJ1-5, with D tentatively TRBD1 (6 bases). The germline V and J ends were trimmed by 4 bases and 6 bases, with 10 bases remaining between them. Germline V gene data show CDR1 as DFQATT and CDR2 as SNEGSKA (reference sequence). CDR3 length: 12 residues.